This T cell receptor (beta chain) was recorded in a study of Graves' ophthalmopathy and Graves' hyperthyroidism. Using RNA transcripts, the TCR beta CDR3 regions were amplified. After a first-round RT-PCR with HTBI primers, a second-round multiplex PCR was run. A single record per CDR3 protein comes from TCRdb applying MiXCR to the multiplex PCR reads. The sample shows some 520,000 distinct CDR3 sequences, approximately 14% of them seen only once. After removal of 3 bases from V and 1 base from J, the junction contained 6 bases not matched to a gene. Germline CDR1 and CDR2: SGHDT and YYEEEE. There are 15 residues in the CDR3. Study results and caveats: Detected in blood as well were most expanded thyroid clonotypes with frequency above 0.001. Progression of ophthalmopathy was predicted by the model with about 68% sensitivity and under 75% specificity.

A remark on this clonotype: As yet, its antigen is unknown.

Patients were diagnosed from clinical symptoms, serum thyroxine, TRAb, thyroid ultrasound and orbital computed tomography. The receptor was isolated from a woman between 25 and 40 years old with Graves' ophthalmopathy. The chain carries TRBV5-6 and TRBJ1-1, with 7 bases aligning to TRBD1. Input material: blood. The CDR3: CASSWGTDTNTEAFF. CDR3 nucleotides: TGTGCCAGCAGCTGGGGGACAGATACGAACACTGAAGCTTTCTTT.